Listed below are T cell receptor beta chains from one sample, sequenced in a study of T cell repertoires in cytomegalovirus infection. Each CDR3 protein is one row after TCRdb ran MiXCR on the reads. The sample contains about 490,000 distinct CDR3 sequences, approximately 25% of which appear only once. The source material was PBMCs. Receptors originate from a human donor in good health (CMV status not recorded). Some clones in this sample may be carry-over from other donors' samples. Each CDR3 is given with its conserved first and last residue. D genes are given only for firm matches. A row's size may be missing; if present it is once, few, many or a size class.

V	D	size	J	DNA	CDR3
TRBV6-2/TRBV6-3	TRBD2	few	TRBJ2-1	TGTGCCAGCGTAGAAGCGGGAGGGGGCAATGAGCAGTTCTTC	CASVEAGGGNEQFF
TRBV3-1	TRBD1	NA	TRBJ1-2	TGTGCCAGCAGCCAAAGACAGGGAGCTAACTATGGCTACACCTTC	CASSQRQGANYGYTF
TRBV7-6	TRBD1	many	TRBJ2-5	TGTGCCAGCAGCTTCGGACAGGGGAGAGGAGAGACCCAGTACTTC	CASSFGQGRGETQYF
TRBV12-3/TRBV12-4	NA	few	TRBJ2-6	TGTGCCAGCAGTTTATCGAAGGGAGGCTCTGGGGCCAACGTCCTGACTTTC	CASSLSKGGSGANVLTF
TRBV10-3	NA	NA	TRBJ1-1	TGTGCCATCAGTGATATGAACACTGAAGCTTTCTTT	CAISDMNTEAFF
TRBV7-8	NA	NA	TRBJ2-7	TGTGCCAGCAGCTTAGCGAGACAAAACTACGAGCAGTACTTC	CASSLARQNYEQYF
TRBV7-2	NA	many	TRBJ2-7	TGTGCCAGCAGCTTACACCAGCGGTCCTACGAGCAGTACTTC	CASSLHQRSYEQYF
TRBV7-2	NA	many	TRBJ2-7	TGTGCCAGCAGCCCGGTGAGCTGGCACGAGCAGTACTTC	CASSPVSWHEQYF
TRBV4-1	TRBD2	NA	TRBJ2-3	TGCGCCAGCAGCCAAGATTTTCCGACTAGCGGGACGGATACGCAGTATTTT	CASSQDFPTSGTDTQYF
TRBV6-2/TRBV6-3	NA	NA	TRBJ1-1	TGTGCCAGCAGCGCACAGGAGATAACTTTCTTT	CASSAQEITFF
TRBV7-8	NA	many	TRBJ1-5	TGTGCCAGCAGCTTAGAGGCAGTCGGGCGCGGTGCGCCCCAGCATTTT	CASSLEAVGRGAPQHF
TRBV20-1	TRBD2	NA	TRBJ2-1	TGCAGTGCTATGGGACTAGCGGGAGCGGGGAATGAGCAGTTCTTC	CSAMGLAGAGNEQFF
TRBV6-1	NA	few	TRBJ1-5	TGTGCCAGCAGTGAAGGAGCAGGGGACCGGGGGGCCCATAGCAATCAGCCCCAGCATTTT	CASSEGAGDRGAHSNQPQHF
TRBV12-3/TRBV12-4	TRBD2	NA	TRBJ2-5	TGTGCCAGCTCTAGGACTAGCGGGGAAGGAGCGGAGACCCAGTACTTC	CASSRTSGEGAETQYF
TRBV6-1	NA	few	TRBJ2-2	TGTGCCACCGTGGGGGCTAGTAACACCGGGGAGCTGTTTTTT	CATVGASNTGELFF
TRBV5-4	TRBD2	few	TRBJ2-2	TGTGCCAGCAGCCCGCGGGGGGCGCCCACCGGGGAGCTGTTTTTT	CASSPRGAPTGELFF
TRBV15	NA	NA	TRBJ2-7	TGTGCCACCAGCAGTCCCGGGAGCGCGGAGGTCTCCTACGAGCAGTACTTC	CATSSPGSAEVSYEQYF
TRBV9	NA	NA	TRBJ2-4	TGTGCCAGCAGCGCGACAGGGGAGGGAGCCAAAAACATTCAGTACTTC	CASSATGEGAKNIQYF
TRBV15	TRBD1	NA	TRBJ1-1	TGTGCCACCAGCAGGCCGGGGACAGGGATGGGAACTTTCTTT	CATSRPGTGMGTFF
TRBV11-2	NA	NA	TRBJ1-4	TGTGCCAGCAGCCCAAGGTGGATAGGGGCCCCTCCGGTCTTTGAAAAACTGTTTTTT	CASSPRWIGAPPVFEKLFF
TRBV10-1	NA	NA	TRBJ2-3	TGCGCCAGCAGTGAAACTAGCAGCACAGATACGCAGTATTTT	CASSETSSTDTQYF
TRBV6-2/TRBV6-3	TRBD2	few	TRBJ2-1	TGTGCCAGCAGTACCCCACTAGCGCTCAATGAGCAGTTCTTC	CASSTPLALNEQFF
TRBV28	TRBD2	few	TRBJ2-1	TGTGCCAGCACCATCAGCGGGGGGGAGCAGTTCTTC	CASTISGGEQFF
TRBV6-1	TRBD1	few	TRBJ2-1	TGTGCCAGCAGTGAATATGTCGGACAGGGGGCTAAGCAGTTCTTC	CASSEYVGQGAKQFF
TRBV4-1	TRBD1	NA	TRBJ1-1	TGCGCCAGCAGCCCCCGGACAGGGAAGAACACTGAAGCTTTCTTT	CASSPRTGKNTEAFF
TRBV6-1	NA	many	TRBJ1-1	TGTGCCAGCAGCTTTAACAGGGACACTGAAGCTTTCTTT	CASSFNRDTEAFF
TRBV12-3/TRBV12-4	NA	NA	TRBJ1-2	TGTGCCAGCAGTTTCGGCAGATTCTATGGCTACACCTTC	CASSFGRFYGYTF
TRBV20-1	NA	few	TRBJ1-5	TGCAGTGCTAGTGAGGATCAGCCCCAGCATTTT	CSASEDQPQHF
TRBV19	TRBD1	few	TRBJ1-5	TGTGCCAGTAGTTCCAGACAGGGTGGAGTGCAGCCCCAGCATTTT	CASSSRQGGVQPQHF
TRBV28	TRBD1	few	TRBJ1-5	TGTGCCAGCGGACAGGGAGAGAGAAGCAATCAGCCCCAGCATTTT	CASGQGERSNQPQHF
TRBV27	NA	once	TRBJ2-5	TGTGCCAGCAGTTCGGAGAGGCAAGAGACCCAGTACTTC	CASSSERQETQYF
TRBV6-2/TRBV6-3	NA	NA	TRBJ2-2	TGTGCCAGCAGTACGACGAGGGGACCCGGGGAGCTGTTTTTT	CASSTTRGPGELFF
TRBV7-2	NA	many	TRBJ2-5	TGTGCCAGCAGCTTAGTACTGACAGAGACCCAGTACTTC	CASSLVLTETQYF
TRBV7-2	TRBD2	many	TRBJ2-5	TGTGCCAGCAGCCCCACTAGCGGGACGGAGTACTTC	CASSPTSGTEYF
TRBV6-1	TRBD2	NA	TRBJ2-7	TGTGCCAGCAGTTACGAGGGAGGGCGACACGAGCAGTACTTC	CASSYEGGRHEQYF
TRBV4-1	NA	many	TRBJ1-5	TGCGCCAGCAGCCAAGACTGGGGCAGCAATCAGCCCCAGCATTTT	CASSQDWGSNQPQHF
TRBV7-2	NA	NA	TRBJ2-2	TGTGCCTGCTCACCGGTGGGGACCGGGGAGCTGTTTTTT	CACSPVGTGELFF
TRBV13	NA	NA	TRBJ2-1	TGTGCCAGCAGCTTAGAGGGAGCCGACAATGAGCAGTTCTTC	CASSLEGADNEQFF
TRBV28	TRBD1	many	TRBJ1-2	TGTGCCAGCAGTTTATCCGGACAGGGCCATGGCTACACCTTC	CASSLSGQGHGYTF
TRBV20-1	TRBD2	NA	TRBJ2-3	TGCAGCACTTTAGCGGGAGGAATAGATACGCAGTATTTT	CSTLAGGIDTQYF
TRBV19	TRBD1	many	TRBJ1-5	TGTGCCAGTAGCCCGGGACAGAAGAATCAGCCCCAGCATTTT	CASSPGQKNQPQHF